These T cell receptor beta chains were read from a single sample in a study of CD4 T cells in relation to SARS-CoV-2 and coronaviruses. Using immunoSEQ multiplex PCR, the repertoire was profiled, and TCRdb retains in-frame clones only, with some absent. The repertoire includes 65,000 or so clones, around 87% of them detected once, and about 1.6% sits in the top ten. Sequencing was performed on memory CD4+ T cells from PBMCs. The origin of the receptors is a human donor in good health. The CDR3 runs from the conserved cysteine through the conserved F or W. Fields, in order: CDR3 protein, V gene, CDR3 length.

CASSRRGQGTYRSYNSPLHF TRBV6-6 20
CASVRTGDVYEQYF TRBV6-5 14
CASSVGQANTGELFF TRBV9 15
CASSLGAGGITDTQYF TRBV11-3 16
CASIFDPGQYF TRBV5-1 11
CASSQSSGLGQYF TRBV16 13
CASSPDSSPIPLHF TRBV5-1 14
CAWRWHDNSPLHF TRBV30 13
CASSESRSSGEQYF TRBV6-1 14
CASTPRLSGRGHEQFF TRBV27 16
CSVKYGSNEKLFF TRBV29-1 13
CASSLLGGSSGNTIYF TRBV5-1 16
CASSLSSQGNQPQHF TRBV28 15
CASSLVAGVGTDTQYF TRBV28 16
CASSQSHSGNTIYF TRBV3-1/TRBV3-2 14